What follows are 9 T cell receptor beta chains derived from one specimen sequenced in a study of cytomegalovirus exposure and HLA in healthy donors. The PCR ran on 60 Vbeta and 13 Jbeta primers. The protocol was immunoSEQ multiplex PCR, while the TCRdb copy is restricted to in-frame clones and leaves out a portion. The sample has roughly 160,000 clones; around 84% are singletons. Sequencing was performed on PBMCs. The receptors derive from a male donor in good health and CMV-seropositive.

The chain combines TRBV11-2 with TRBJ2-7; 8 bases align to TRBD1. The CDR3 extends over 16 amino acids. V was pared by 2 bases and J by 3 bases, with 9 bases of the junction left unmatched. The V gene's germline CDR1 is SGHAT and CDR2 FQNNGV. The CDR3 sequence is CASSLQGAAQSYEQYF. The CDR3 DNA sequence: TGTGCCAGCAGCTTACAGGGGGCCGCCCAAAGCTACGAGCAGTACTTC.

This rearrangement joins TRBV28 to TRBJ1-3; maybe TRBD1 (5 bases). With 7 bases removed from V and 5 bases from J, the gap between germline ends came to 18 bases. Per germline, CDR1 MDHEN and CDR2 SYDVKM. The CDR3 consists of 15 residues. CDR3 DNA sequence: TGTGCCAGCACCCCCCCGGCAGGGAGGAGAAACACCATATATTTT. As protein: CASTPPAGRRNTIYF. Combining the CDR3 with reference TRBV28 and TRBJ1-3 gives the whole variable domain DVKVTQSSRYLVKRTGEKVFLECVQDMDHENMFWYRQDPGLGLRLIYFSYDVKMKEKGDIPEGYSVSREKKERFSLILESASTNQTSMYLCASTPPAGRRNTIYFGEGSWLTVV.

The CDR3 DNA is TGTGCCAGCAAAGTGGCCTTCACAGATACGCAGTATTTT. Its protein is CASKVAFTDTQYF. This chain uses TRBV2 with TRBJ2-3; no reliable D call. The V end was cut by 7 bases, the J end by 2 bases, with 10 bases between. In germline, CDR1 is SNHLY, CDR2 FYNNEI. The CDR3 has 13 amino acids.

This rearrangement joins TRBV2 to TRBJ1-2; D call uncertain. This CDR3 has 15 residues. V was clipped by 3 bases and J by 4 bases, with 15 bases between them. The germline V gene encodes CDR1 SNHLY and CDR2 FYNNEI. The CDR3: CASSEWSSESYGYTF. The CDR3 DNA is TGTGCCAGCAGTGAGTGGTCTTCGGAGTCCTATGGCTACACCTTC. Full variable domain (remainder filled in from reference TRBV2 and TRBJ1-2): EPEVTQTPSHQVTQMGQEVILRCVPISNHLYFYWYRQILGQKVEFLVSFYNNEISEKSEIFDDQFSVERPDGSNFTLKIRSTKLEDSAMYFCASSEWSSESYGYTFGSGTRLTVV.

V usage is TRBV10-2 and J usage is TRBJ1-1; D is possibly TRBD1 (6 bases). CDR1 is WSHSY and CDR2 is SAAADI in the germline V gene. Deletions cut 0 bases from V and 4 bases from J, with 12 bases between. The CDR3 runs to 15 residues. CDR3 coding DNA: TGCGCCAGCAGTGAGTCGAACAGGGACCTCACTGAAGCTTTCTTT. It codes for CASSESNRDLTEAFF.

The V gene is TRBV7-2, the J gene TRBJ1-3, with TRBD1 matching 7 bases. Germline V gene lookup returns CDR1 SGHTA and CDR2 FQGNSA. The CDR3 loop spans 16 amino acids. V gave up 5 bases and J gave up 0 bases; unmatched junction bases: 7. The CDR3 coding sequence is TGTGCCAGCAGCCTAGGACAGGCTTACTCTGGAAACACCATATATTTT. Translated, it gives CASSLGQAYSGNTIYF.

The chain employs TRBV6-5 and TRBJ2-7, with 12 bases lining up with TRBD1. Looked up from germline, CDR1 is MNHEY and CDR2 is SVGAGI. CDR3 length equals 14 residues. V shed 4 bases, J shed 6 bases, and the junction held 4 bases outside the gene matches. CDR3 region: CASSLGQGASEQYF. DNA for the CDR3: TGTGCCAGCAGTTTGGGACAGGGGGCTAGCGAGCAGTACTTC.

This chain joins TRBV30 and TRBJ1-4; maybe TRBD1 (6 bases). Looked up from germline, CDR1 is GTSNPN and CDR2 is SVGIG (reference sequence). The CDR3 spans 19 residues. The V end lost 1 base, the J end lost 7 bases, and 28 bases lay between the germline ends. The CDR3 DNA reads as TGTGCCTGGAGTGCCCGGACTAGCGGGGGAGTGGGGGCTTCTGAAAAACTGTTTTTT. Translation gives CAWSARTSGGVGASEKLFF.

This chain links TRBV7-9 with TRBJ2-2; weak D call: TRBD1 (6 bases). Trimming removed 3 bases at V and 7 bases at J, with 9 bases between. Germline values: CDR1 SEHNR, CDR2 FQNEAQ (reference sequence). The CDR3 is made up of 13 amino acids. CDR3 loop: CASSFLGGGELFF. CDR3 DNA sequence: TGTGCCAGCAGCTTCCTAGGGGGCGGGGAGCTGTTTTTT.